This TCR beta chain is from a study of T-cell reconstitution after alpha-beta-depleted transplantation in children. TCRbeta library construction was performed incorporating unique molecular identifiers. TCRdb reprocessed the PCR reads with MiXCR, giving one entry per CDR3 protein. The data show around 380,000 distinct CDR3 sequences, about a tenth seen once. Germline V lookup: CDR1 SGHRS, CDR2 YFSETQ. Trimming left V 4 bases short and J 9 bases short, with 14 bases between. The CDR3 is 13 residues long. The receptor's source is a human donor who donated a stem cell graft to a child with acute myeloid leukemia. The chain carries TRBV5-1 and TRBJ2-1; D is unclear. The specimen was PBMCs from the stem cell graft donor, collected from the stem cell graft. The CDR3 reads CASSVVVAGEQFF. CDR3 in DNA: TGCGCCAGCAGCGTCGTAGTGGCCGGTGAGCAGTTCTTC. The full variable domain, rest sourced from reference TRBV5-1 and TRBJ2-1, is KAGVTQTPRYLIKTRGQQVTLSCSPISGHRSVSWYQQTPGQGLQFLFEYFSETQRNKGNFPGRFSGRQFSNSRSEMNVSTLELGDSALYLCASSVVVAGEQFFGPGTRLTVL.